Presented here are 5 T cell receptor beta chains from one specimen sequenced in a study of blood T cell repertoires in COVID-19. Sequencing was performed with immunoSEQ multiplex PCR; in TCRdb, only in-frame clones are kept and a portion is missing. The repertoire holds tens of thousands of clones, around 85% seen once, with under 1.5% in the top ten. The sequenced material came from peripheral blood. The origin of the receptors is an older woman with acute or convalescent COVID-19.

CDR3 sequence (DNA): TGTGCCAGCAAAGCTGGGACAGGGGCCTACACCGGGGAGCTGTTTTTT. It encodes CASKAGTGAYTGELFF. The rearrangement links TRBV2 to TRBJ2-2; 10 positions agree with TRBD1. The germline gives CDR1 SNHLY, CDR2 FYNNEI. V lost 7 bases, J lost 3 bases, and 8 bases stayed unmatched. The CDR3 extends over 16 amino acids.

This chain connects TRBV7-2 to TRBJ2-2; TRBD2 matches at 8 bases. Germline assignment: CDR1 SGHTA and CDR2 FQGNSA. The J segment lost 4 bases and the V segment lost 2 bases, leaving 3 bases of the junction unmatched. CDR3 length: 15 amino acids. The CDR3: CASSLYGRGTGELFF. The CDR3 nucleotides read TGTGCCAGCAGCTTATACGGGAGGGGCACCGGGGAGCTGTTTTTT.

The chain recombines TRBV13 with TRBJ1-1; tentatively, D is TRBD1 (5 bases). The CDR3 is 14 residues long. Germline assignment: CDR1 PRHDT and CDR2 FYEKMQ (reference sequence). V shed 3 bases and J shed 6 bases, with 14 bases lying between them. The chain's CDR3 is CASSLEGEGAEAFF. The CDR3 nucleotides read TGTGCCAGCAGCTTGGAAGGGGAAGGGGCTGAAGCTTTCTTT.

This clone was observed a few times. CDR3 sequence (DNA): TGCAGCGTTGTGGCTAGCTATGGCTACACCTTC. As protein: CSVVASYGYTF. This chain joins TRBV29-1 and TRBJ1-2; D unresolved. CDR1 is SQVTM and CDR2 is ANQGSEA in the germline V gene. The CDR3 loop spans 11 amino acids. V lost 4 bases, J lost 4 bases, and 7 bases lay in between. Using reference TRBV29-1 and TRBJ1-2 for the parts outside the CDR3, the full variable domain is SAVISQKPSRDICQRGTSLTIQCQVDSQVTMMFWYRQQPGQSLTLIATANQGSEATYESGFVIDKFPISRPNLTFSTLTVSNMSPEDSSIYLCSVVASYGYTFGSGTRLTVV.

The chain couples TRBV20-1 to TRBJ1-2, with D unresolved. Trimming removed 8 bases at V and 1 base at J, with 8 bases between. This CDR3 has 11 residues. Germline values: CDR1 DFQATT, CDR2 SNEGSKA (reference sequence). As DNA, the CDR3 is TGCAGTCCGCAGGATAACTATGGCTACACCTTC. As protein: CSPQDNYGYTF.